This T cell receptor beta chain came from a study of OX40 agonist ivuxolimab in advanced cancers. About the full investigation: The costimulatory receptor OX40 (CD134) was targeted by ivuxolimab, a fully human IgG2 agonistic monoclonal antibody. Intravenous ivuxolimab was administered to patients every 2 weeks at six dose levels: 0.01, 0.1, 0.3, 1.5, 3 and 10 mg/kg. Of the 50 or so patients in dose escalation, about 19 had hepatocellular carcinoma, about 15 had melanoma, 9 had renal cell carcinoma and 9 had head and neck cancer. In the dose-escalation cohort, around four fifths of patients were male, and the mean age was 60 years with a range of roughly 20 to 79. Prior anti-PD-1, anti-PD-L1 or anti-CTLA-4 therapy was permitted, and checkpoint inhibitors had been received by less than 45% of dose-escalation patients. Partial responses occurred in three dose-escalation patients, of whom one had hepatocellular carcinoma and two had cutaneous melanoma. The purpose of peripheral TCRbeta sequencing was to test whether ivuxolimab changed TCR sequence diversity and led to clonal T-cell expansion. The paper describes the monotherapy dose-escalation part (N ≈ 52 patients) of the phase I trial of ivuxolimab. Study-level results and caveats: After ivuxolimab, CD8+ T cells had more expanded clones than CD4+ T cells on average. In the 0.1-3.0 mg/kg groups, partial responders were among the patients with the lowest normalized peripheral clonal expansion, particularly in CD8+ T cells. Low levels of normalized T-cell clonal expansion were also seen in some patients who did not respond. The antigen specificity of the peripheral T cells that underwent clonal expansion was not determined. At doses from 0.1 to 3.0 mg/kg, clonal expansion was seen in both CD4+ and CD8+ blood T cells between baseline and week 6.

For sequencing of the TCRbeta CDR3 region, genomic DNA was extracted from the sorted cells. The immunoSEQ Assay was used to sequence the TCRbeta CDR3 regions. Drawn from immuneACCESS, this table holds only the in-frame rearrangements with V and J called that TCRdb kept. Clones are partly lost; checked studies trace under half to an unresolved V gene and leave the rest unexplained. A total of under 75,000 clones appear in this sample, 70% to 90% of them only once. The leading ten clones occupy about 0.77% of the sample. Patients with autoimmune disease history or receiving systemic immunosuppression were excluded from the trial. Peripheral blood for TCR sequencing was collected from all dose cohorts at baseline, on cycle 4 day 1, and on cycle 7 day 1. The samples were taken from a phase I, first-in-human, multicenter, open-label dose-escalation trial of ivuxolimab. The trial enrolled adults with locally advanced or metastatic head and neck squamous cell, hepatocellular, melanoma or renal cell carcinoma. Before TCR sequencing, CD4+ T cells and CD8+ T cells were sorted from peripheral blood as separate populations.

A note on this clone: What this receptor recognizes is not known. Qualities for individual bases were not recorded, and no much larger clone is one base off.

The CDR1 and CDR2 encoded by the germline V gene are SGHRS and YFSETQ. V lost 5 bases and J lost 0 bases; the stretch between them is 10 bases long. The CDR3 spans 14 residues, from the cysteine through the phenylalanine. Only CDR3 DNA remains: 42 bases, in frame from the first base. Recombination linked TRBV5-1 to TRBJ2-3; a tentative D call is TRBD2 (5 bases match). The clonotype comes from an adult with an advanced solid tumor such as melanoma, head and neck, liver or kidney cancer. This sample comprised CD4+ or CD8+ T cells sorted from blood, obtained in a trial of the OX40 agonist ivuxolimab. In nucleotide form, the sequence is TGCGCCAGCAGGATGACTACTAGCACAGATACGCAGTATTTT. Protein translation: CASRMTTSTDTQYF.